This TCR beta chain was found in a study of graft-versus-host responses after intestinal transplantation. The wider study: Transplant types were multivisceral, liver-intestinal, or isolated intestinal. Each recipient received anti-thymocyte globulin induction, then tacrolimus and steroids for 2 to 3 years.

To note about this clone: Its cognate antigen is unknown.

Intraepithelial and lamina propria lymphocytes were isolated from graft specimens. CDR1 and CDR2 from the germline V gene are MNHNS and SASEGT. This CDR3 spans 15 amino acids. V was pared by 4 bases and J by 8 bases, with 9 bases of the junction left unmatched. Findings of the study overall: GvH clones surfaced in recipient marrow, some emerging earlier in ileum or blood.

Generated by immunoSEQ multiplex PCR, the TCRdb table keeps only in-frame clones and is missing some. Here the sample spans fewer than 6,500 clones, about 76% being singletons. Sample: ileum tissue, taken approximately 220 days after intestinal transplant. This chain links TRBV6-1 with TRBJ2-1, with 9 bases fitting TRBD1. The origin of this receptor is a human patient who received an intestinal transplant, so some T cells may come from the graft donor. The CDR3 DNA reads TGTGCCAGCAGTGCCCGGGACAGGGAAGGTGATGAGCAGTTCTTC. Translated: CASSARDREGDEQFF.